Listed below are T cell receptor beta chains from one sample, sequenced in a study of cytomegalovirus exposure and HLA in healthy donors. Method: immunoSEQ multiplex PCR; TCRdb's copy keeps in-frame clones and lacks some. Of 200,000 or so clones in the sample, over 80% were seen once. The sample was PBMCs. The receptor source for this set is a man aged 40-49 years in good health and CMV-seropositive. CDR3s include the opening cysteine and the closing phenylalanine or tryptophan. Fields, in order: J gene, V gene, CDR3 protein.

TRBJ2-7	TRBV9	CASSVGASTSSYEQYF
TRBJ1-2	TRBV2	CAIFRRQSLNYGYTF
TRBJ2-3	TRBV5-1	CASSLEGRSTDTQYF
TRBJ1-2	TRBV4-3	CASSHYRDRATNYGYTF
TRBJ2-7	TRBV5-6	CASSLSAGALYEQYF
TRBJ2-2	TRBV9	CASSVSQWGGNTGELFF
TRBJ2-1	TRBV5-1	CASSLVVTDEQFF
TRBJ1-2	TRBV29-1	CSVDGTGGYGYTF
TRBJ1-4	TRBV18	CASSPVFVSGETTANEKLFF
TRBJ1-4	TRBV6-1	CASSSDRVVNEKLFF
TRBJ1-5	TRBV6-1	CATSSGSGLNQPQHF
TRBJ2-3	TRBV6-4	CASSVSPTDTQYF
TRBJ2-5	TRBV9	CASSVAGGGETQYF
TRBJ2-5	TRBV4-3	CASSPRAGKETQYF
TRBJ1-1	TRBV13	CASSSGTGITEAFF
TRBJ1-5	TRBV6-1	CASRQGGQPQHF
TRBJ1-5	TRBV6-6	CASSSTGASNQPQHF
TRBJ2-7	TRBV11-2	CASSLASGGPSSYEQYF
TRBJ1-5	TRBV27	CASSTAPSLNQPQHF
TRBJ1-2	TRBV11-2	CASSFGGPGYGYTF
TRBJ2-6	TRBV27	CASSLFPDRRAPSAGANVLTF
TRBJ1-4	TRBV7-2	CASSSATGKSELFF
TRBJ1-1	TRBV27	CASSLQGAAEAFF
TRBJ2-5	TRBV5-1	CASSHSSSQETQYF
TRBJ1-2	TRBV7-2	CASSSTAGSNYGYTF
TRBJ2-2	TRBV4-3	CASSQGSRGQGGELFF
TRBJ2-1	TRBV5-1	CASSLAFNEQFF
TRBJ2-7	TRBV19	CASSRAMVSYEQYF
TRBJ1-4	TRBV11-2	CASSLDPGGEKLFF
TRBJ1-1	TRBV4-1	CASSQGVFGQTNTEAFF
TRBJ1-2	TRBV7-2	CASSLVRPDGYTF
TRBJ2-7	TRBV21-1	CASSVPGTPTTYEQYF
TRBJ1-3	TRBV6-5	CASSKTGGFGNTIYF
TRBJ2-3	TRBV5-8	CASTLGQGTDTQYF
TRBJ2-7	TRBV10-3	CAISSGPGQGAYEQYF
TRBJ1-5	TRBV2	CASSADRIGQPQHF
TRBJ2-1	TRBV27	CASARAGGDNEQFF
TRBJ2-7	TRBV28	CASSGGVLYEQYF
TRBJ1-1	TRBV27	CASMEVDVNTEAFF
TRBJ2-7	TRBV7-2	CASQGTNYEQYF
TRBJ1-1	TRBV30	CAWRSQGTEAFF
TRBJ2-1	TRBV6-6	CATIGRGAGGNEQFF
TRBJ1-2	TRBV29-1	CSVAGGETYGYTF
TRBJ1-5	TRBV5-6	CASSWAGGGNQPQHF
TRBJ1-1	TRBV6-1	CASSEQGSTEAFF
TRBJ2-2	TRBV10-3	CAISEGLTNTGELFF
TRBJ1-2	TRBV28	CATPSRRTGWASGYTF
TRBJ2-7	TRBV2	CASSDGEGPGGGIYYEQYF
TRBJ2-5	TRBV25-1	CASSAILSAEGTQYF
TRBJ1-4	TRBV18	CASSPTGFNEKLFF
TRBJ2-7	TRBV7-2	CASSHPHRAQEQYF
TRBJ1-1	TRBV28	CASSLGIGQWNTEAFF
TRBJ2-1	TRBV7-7	CASSLTSGGYNEQFF